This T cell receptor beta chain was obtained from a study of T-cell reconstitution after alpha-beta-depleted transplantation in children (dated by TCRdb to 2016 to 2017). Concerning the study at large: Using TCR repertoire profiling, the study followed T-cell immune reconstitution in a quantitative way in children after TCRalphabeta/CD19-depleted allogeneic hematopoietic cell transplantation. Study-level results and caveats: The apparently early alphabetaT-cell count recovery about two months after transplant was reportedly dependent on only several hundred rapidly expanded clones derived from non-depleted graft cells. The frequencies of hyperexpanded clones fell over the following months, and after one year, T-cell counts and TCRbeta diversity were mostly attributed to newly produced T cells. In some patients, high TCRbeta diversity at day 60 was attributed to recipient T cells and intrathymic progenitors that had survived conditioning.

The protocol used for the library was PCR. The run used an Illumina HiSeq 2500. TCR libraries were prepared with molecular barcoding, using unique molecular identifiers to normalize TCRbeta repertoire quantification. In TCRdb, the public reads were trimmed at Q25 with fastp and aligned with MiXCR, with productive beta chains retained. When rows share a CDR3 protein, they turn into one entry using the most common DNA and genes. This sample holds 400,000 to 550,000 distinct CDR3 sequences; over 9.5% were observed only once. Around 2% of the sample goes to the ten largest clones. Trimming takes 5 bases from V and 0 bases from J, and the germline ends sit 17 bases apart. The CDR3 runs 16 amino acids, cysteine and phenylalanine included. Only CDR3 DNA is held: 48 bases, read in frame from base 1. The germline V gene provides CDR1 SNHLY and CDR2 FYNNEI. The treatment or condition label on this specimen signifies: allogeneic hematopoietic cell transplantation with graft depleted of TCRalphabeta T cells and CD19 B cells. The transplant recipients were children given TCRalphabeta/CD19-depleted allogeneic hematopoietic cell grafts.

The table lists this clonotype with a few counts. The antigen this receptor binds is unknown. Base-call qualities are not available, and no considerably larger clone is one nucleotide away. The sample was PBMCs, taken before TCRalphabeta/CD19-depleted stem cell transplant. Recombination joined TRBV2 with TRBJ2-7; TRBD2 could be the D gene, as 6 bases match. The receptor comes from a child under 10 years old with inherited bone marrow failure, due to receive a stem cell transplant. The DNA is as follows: TGTGCCAGCAGTCCCACTACGGACTACCCCTCCTACGAGCAGTACTTC. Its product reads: CASSPTTDYPSYEQYF. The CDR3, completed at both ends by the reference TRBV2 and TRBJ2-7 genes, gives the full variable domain EPEVTQTPSHQVTQMGQEVILRCVPISNHLYFYWYRQILGQKVEFLVSFYNNEISEKSEIFDDQFSVERPDGSNFTLKIRSTKLEDSAMYFCASSPTTDYPSYEQYFGPGTRLTVT.